This T cell receptor (beta chain) was obtained from a study of T cell responses to AZD1222 COVID-19 vaccine. Points from the study as a whole: Across spike, vaccine-associated CD4 TCRs were found, dominant at 160-218 and 743-854. Samples come after the peak T cell response, not at day 14. There were mostly white British donors and more females than males, and clonal diversity was possibly underestimated.

Timing groups of about 4 and about 12 weeks for second doses were pooled. The assay was immunoSEQ multiplex PCR, and TCRdb's table has in-frame clones only and misses some. The table has about 200,000 clones, approximately 93% seen once. Germline CDR1 and CDR2: LGHDT and YNNKEL (reference sequence). The CDR3 spans 16 residues. The V end lost 1 base, the J end lost 0 bases, and 11 bases lay between the germline ends. With respect to this clone: No antigen is known for it.

This receptor was obtained from an adult who received the AZD1222 COVID-19 vaccine. Sequencing used peripheral blood, obtained 28 days after the second AZD1222 dose. This chain joins TRBV3-1 (or the pseudogene TRBV3-2) and TRBJ2-3, with D possibly matching TRBD2 (7 bases). CDR3 sequence: CASSQAAGASTDTQYF. For the CDR3, the DNA is TGTGCCAGCAGCCAAGCGGCGGGGGCTAGCACAGATACGCAGTATTTT.